These 26 T cell receptor beta chains share one sample of origin, sequenced in a study of radiation and T cells in renal cell carcinoma. The sample's time point: blood 4 weeks post-SBRT, at nephrectomy. Treatment of the sample: 15 Gy SBRT to primary tumor, nephrectomy 4 weeks later. Profiling relied on immunoSEQ multiplex PCR, and the TCRdb table lists in-frame clones only, not all of them. Of 150,000 to 200,000 clones listed, about nine tenths are singletons. The specimen comprised blood, sampled from a patient whose treatment included radiotherapy and nephrectomy. Every receptor here comes from a woman in her forties or fifties with renal cell carcinoma.

The chain is built from TRBV11-3 and TRBJ1-1; D uncertain. CDR1 is SGHNT, CDR2 YENEEA, per germline. CDR3 length: 18 amino acids. V was shortened by 5 bases and J by 0 bases, with 22 bases between the two germline ends. Written as DNA, the CDR3 is TGTGCCAGCAGCCAAGGACGGAAAGCAGCTCTGATGAACACTGAAGCTTTCTTT. It yields the protein CASSQGRKAALMNTEAFF.

The CDR3 reads CAVSGGGDTQYF. The CDR3 DNA follows: TGTGCCGTATCAGGGGGCGGTGATACGCAGTATTTT. The chain combines TRBV2 with TRBJ2-3, with 8 nucleotides matching TRBD1. J lost 6 bases, V lost 11 bases, and 7 bases had no gene match. This CDR3 comprises 12 residues. Germline V gene data show CDR1 as SNHLY and CDR2 as FYNNEI.

The rearrangement joins TRBV5-6 to TRBJ2-5; either TRBD1 or TRBD2 may supply D (6 bases each). CDR3 length equals 15 residues. Trimming removed 1 base at V and 5 bases at J, with 15 bases between. CDR1 is SGHDT and CDR2 is YYEEEE in the germline V gene. This chain's CDR3 is CASSLSAGAGETQYF. CDR3 nucleotides: TGTGCCAGCAGCTTGTCGGCAGGGGCGGGGGAGACCCAGTACTTC.

This rearrangement joins TRBV7-9 to TRBJ1-6; the match to TRBD1 covers 11 bases. Germline V gene sequence: CDR1 SEHNR, CDR2 FQNEAQ (reference sequence). The J segment lost 10 bases and the V segment lost 4 bases, leaving 9 bases of the junction unmatched. The CDR3 spans 16 residues. The CDR3 DNA is TGTGCCAGCAGCTCCCTCCGGGACAGGGGGAACTCACCCCTCCACTTT. It yields the protein CASSSLRDRGNSPLHF.

This sequence joins TRBV5-4 and TRBJ2-1; TRBD1 agrees at 10 bases. The germline CDR1 and CDR2 sequences are SGHNT and YYREEE (reference sequence). Trimming took 3 bases from V and 6 from J; bases not matched to a gene: 3. CDR3 length equals 14 residues. CDR3 bases: TGTGCCAGCAGCTACAGGACAGGGGGCAATGAGCAGTTCTTC. Its protein product is CASSYRTGGNEQFF.

J is TRBJ1-2 and V is TRBV29-1, with D uncertain. This CDR3 has 13 amino acids. CDR1 SQVTM and CDR2 ANQGSEA come from the germline V gene. The V gene lost 0 bases and the J gene lost 4 bases, with 9 bases spanning the gap. The CDR3 here is CSVEDSAAYGYTF. CDR3 nucleotide sequence: TGCAGCGTTGAAGATTCAGCAGCCTATGGCTACACCTTC.

This clone appeared once. The V call is TRBV6-4, the J call TRBJ1-6, with D unclear. CDR3 length: 13 amino acids. Trimming pared 8 bases from V and 7 bases from J, leaving 12 bases between. CDR1 and CDR2 from the germline V gene are MRHNA and SNTAGT. The CDR3 spells CASGVDQNSPLHF. DNA for the CDR3: TGTGCCAGCGGAGTGGATCAGAATTCACCCCTCCACTTT.

The chain combines TRBV5-1 with TRBJ2-1, with 11 bases that match TRBD2. J gave up 7 bases and V 4 bases, and 4 bases lay outside the gene matches. Germline V gene lookup returns CDR1 SGHRS and CDR2 YFSETQ. This CDR3 contains 14 residues. The CDR3 spells CASSEGLAENEQFF. The CDR3, as DNA: TGCGCCAGCAGCGAGGGACTAGCGGAGAATGAGCAGTTCTTC.

CDR3 coding DNA: TGTGCCAGTAGTACCCGGGACACAGATACGCAGTATTTT. This encodes CASSTRDTDTQYF. The chain employs TRBV19 and TRBJ2-3; the D gene is possibly TRBD2 (5 bases). Trimming cost V 4 bases and J 2 bases, with 7 bases left between them. The germline CDR1 and CDR2 sequences are LNHDA and SQIVND (reference sequence). This CDR3 spans 13 amino acids.

The chain carries TRBV2 and TRBJ2-4; maybe TRBD2 (5 bases). CDR3 length: 13 residues. Trimming took off 1 base at V and 15 bases at J, with 16 bases between the two ends. Germline-derived CDR1 and CDR2 are SNHLY and FYNNEI. The CDR3 loop is CASSEGGGLRPYF. The CDR3 DNA is TGTGCCAGCAGTGAAGGCGGAGGACTTCGTCCGTACTTC.

V usage is TRBV7-8 and J usage is TRBJ1-6; 11 bases match TRBD1. The CDR3 has 15 residues. Germline V lookup: CDR1 SGHVS, CDR2 FQNEAQ. The ends lost 7 bases at V and 9 bases at J; junction bases unmatched: 8. CDR3 in DNA: TGTGCCAGCACCCGGACAGGGGGCCGGGGTTCACCCCTCCACTTT. This codes for CASTRTGGRGSPLHF.

V is TRBV19 and J is TRBJ2-7, with 8 positions matching TRBD1. The CDR3 consists of 16 residues. CDR1 LNHDA and CDR2 SQIVND come from the germline V gene (reference sequence). V dropped 5 bases and J dropped 4; count of bases not matched to a gene: 13. CDR3 amino acids: CASSPGQGSQNYEQYF. CDR3 bases: TGTGCCAGTAGTCCAGGACAGGGATCCCAAAATTACGAGCAGTACTTC.

V is TRBV14 and J is TRBJ1-6; D is ambiguous. V lost 1 base and J 0 bases, leaving 10 bases between the germline ends. Germline CDR1 SGHDN, CDR2 FVKESK. This CDR3 has 17 amino acids. The CDR3 sequence is CASSQGSTNSYNSPLHF. In DNA form, the CDR3 reads TGTGCCAGCAGCCAAGGATCTACAAACTCCTATAATTCACCCCTCCACTTT.

This chain connects TRBV7-9 to TRBJ1-6; 7 bases agree with TRBD1. Germline CDR1 reads SEHNR; CDR2 reads FQNEAQ (reference sequence). This CDR3 region has 13 residues. V lost 6 bases to trimming and J lost 7 bases; unmatched junction nucleotides: 3. The DNA for the CDR3 is TGTGCCAGCAGTGACAGGGACAATTCACCCCTCCACTTT. Translation gives CASSDRDNSPLHF.

As regards this clone: Other DNA sequences in this sample translate to the same CDR3. This chain links TRBV7-2 with TRBJ1-2, with D uncertain. The CDR3 loop spans 13 amino acids. V lost 3 bases, J lost 1 base, and 6 bases lay in between. Germline lookup yields CDR1 SGHTA and CDR2 FQGNSA. The CDR3 nucleotides read TGTGCCAGCAGCTTTGGACGTAACTATGGCTACACCTTC. Protein sequence: CASSFGRNYGYTF.

CDR3 nucleotide sequence: TGTGCCAGCAGTGTATCGGATAATTCACCCCTCCACTTT. It specifies CASSVSDNSPLHF. The chain is built from TRBV25-1 and TRBJ1-6; D gene uncertain. The CDR3 has 13 amino acids. V was pared by 4 bases and J by 5 bases, with 6 bases between. CDR1 MGHDK and CDR2 SYGVNS come from the germline V gene.

V usage is TRBV4-2 and J usage is TRBJ2-3; 8 bases align to TRBD2. Germline V gene lookup returns CDR1 LGHNA and CDR2 YNFKEQ. Trimming took 4 bases from V and 6 from J; bases not matched to a gene: 15. This CDR3 has 17 residues. CDR3 coding DNA: TGTGCCAGCAGCCGAAAGCAGAGCGGGGGCGGAGGGGATACGCAGTATTTT. The encoded protein is CASSRKQSGGGGDTQYF.

Only a few counts were recorded for this clone. The V and J genes are TRBV4-3 and TRBJ1-2; tentatively, D is TRBD1 (6 bases). V was clipped by 0 bases and J by 3 bases, with 8 bases between them. Per germline, CDR1 LGHNA and CDR2 YSLEER. The CDR3 loop spans 14 amino acids. CDR3 residues: CASSQDRTDYGYTF. DNA for the CDR3: TGCGCCAGCAGCCAAGATCGGACAGACTATGGCTACACCTTC.

This clone has more than one count but fewer than ten. The chain employs TRBV19 and TRBJ1-6; D is unresolved. Between the trimmed V and J ends, which lost 3 bases and 8 bases, there was a span of 14 bases. CDR3 length: 15 amino acids. Germline values: CDR1 LNHDA, CDR2 SQIVND (reference sequence). As DNA, the CDR3 is TGTGCCAGTAGTATGGGTGGAGGGATCGATTCACCCCTCCACTTT. Protein: CASSMGGGIDSPLHF.

The CDR3 region is CAGSNMPGGIEQYF. The CDR3 DNA reads as TGTGCAGGATCCAATATGCCCGGGGGGATCGAGCAGTACTTC. The J gene is TRBJ2-7, the V gene TRBV2; 7 bases map to TRBD2. The CDR3 has 14 residues. CDR1 and CDR2 from the germline V gene are SNHLY and FYNNEI.

The chain has TRBV6-1 and TRBJ2-3; D gene ambiguous. CDR1 is MNHNS, CDR2 SASEGT, per germline. The ends were cut back, 4 bases at V and 9 bases at J, with 11 bases in the middle. The length of the CDR3 is 12 residues. For the CDR3, the DNA is TGTGCCAGCAGTGTCCCTATTGGGACGCAGTATTTT. It encodes CASSVPIGTQYF.

The chain recombines TRBV30 with TRBJ1-4; TRBD1 agrees at 7 bases. Per the germline V gene, CDR1 is GTSNPN and CDR2 is SVGIG (reference sequence). Trimming cost V 1 base and J 8 bases; bases outside gene matches: 7. The CDR3 runs 14 residues. The CDR3 spells CAWSGQGMEEKLFF. In DNA, the CDR3 is TGTGCCTGGAGTGGACAGGGAATGGAAGAAAAACTGTTTTTT. The whole variable domain, remainder taken from reference TRBV30 and TRBJ1-4, is SQTIHQWPATLVQPVGSPLSLECTVEGTSNPNLYWYRQAAGRGLQLLFYSVGIGQISSEVPQNLSASRPQDRQFILSSKKLLLSDSGFYLCAWSGQGMEEKLFFGSGTQLSVL.

The chain carries TRBV10-3 and TRBJ2-1; no reliable D call. Germline-derived CDR1 and CDR2 are ENHRY and SYGVKD. The length of the CDR3 is 15 residues. The V end was cut by 2 bases, the J end by 5 bases, with 13 bases between. Written as DNA, the CDR3 is TGTGCCATCAGTGAGGGAATAGTGCCCGACAATGAGCAGTTCTTC. Its translation is CAISEGIVPDNEQFF.

This sequence joins TRBV18 and TRBJ2-2, with D unclear. Per the germline V gene, CDR1 is KGHSH and CDR2 is LQKENI. Trimming pared 5 bases from V and 1 base from J, leaving 11 bases between. The CDR3 has 15 residues. In DNA form, the CDR3 reads TGTGCCAGCTCATCGGAACCGGGGAACACCGGGGAGCTGTTTTTT. Its translation is CASSSEPGNTGELFF.

The V gene is TRBV4-1, the J gene TRBJ1-3, with D possibly TRBD1 on 5 matching bases. This CDR3 spans 15 amino acids. Germline V gives CDR1 MGHRA, CDR2 YSYEKL. V was trimmed by 6 bases and J by 3 bases, leaving 15 bases between them. Here the CDR3 DNA reads TGCGCCAGCAGTACCGCCGGGACCCGTGGAAACACCATATATTTT. Its protein is CASSTAGTRGNTIYF.

The J gene is TRBJ2-1, the V gene TRBV19, with 8 nucleotides matching TRBD2. V dropped 6 bases and J dropped 9; count of bases not matched to a gene: 10. Per the germline V gene, CDR1 is LNHDA and CDR2 is SQIVND (reference sequence). The CDR3 covers 14 residues. As DNA, the CDR3 is TGTGCCAGTAGACCCCCGGGACTAGAGGGTGAGCAGTTCTTC. This sequence encodes CASRPPGLEGEQFF.